This T cell receptor (beta chain) comes out of a study of blood T cell repertoires in COVID-19. Across the study: There were acute and convalescent COVID-19 samples, and they came from the United States, Italy and Spain. Sources were T cells, B-cell-depleted T cells, or PBMCs; the material itself was cDNA or gDNA.

The table lists this clone with a few counts. In the authors' workflow: Scientists estimated how many nucleated cells there were by amplifying reference gene primers. Using immunoSEQ multiplex PCR, the repertoire was profiled, and TCRdb retains in-frame clones only, with some absent. The DNA gave D and trimming, while V, J and clone size come from that table. In the table there are 300,000 to 350,000 clones, roughly 87% of which are singletons. The origin of this receptor is a woman aged 55-69 years with COVID-19, enrolled during active disease. Sequencing used peripheral blood.

The CDR3 DNA follows: TGTGCCAGCAAAGGACAGGGGGCTTCGAACACCGGGGAGCTGTTTTTT. Protein product: CASKGQGASNTGELFF. This chain links TRBV27 with TRBJ2-2; the match to TRBD1 covers 11 bases. J was trimmed by 0 bases and V by 7 bases; bases with no gene match: 4. The germline V gene has CDR1 MNHEY and CDR2 SMNVEV (reference sequence). The CDR3 is 16 amino acids.